Each of the 3 T cell receptor beta chains below was sequenced from the same sample in a study of blood T cell repertoires in COVID-19. Sequenced by immunoSEQ multiplex PCR; TCRdb stores in-frame clones only, minus some. The table records a few hundred thousand clones, 75% to 85% of them present only once. The sample taken for sequencing was PBMCs or T cells enriched from blood (not recorded which). These receptors were obtained from a woman aged 40-49 years with acute COVID-19.

The V call is TRBV2, the J call TRBJ1-6; a possible D gene is TRBD1 (6 bases). Trimming cost V 6 bases and J 6 bases, with 24 bases left between them. The CDR3 consists of 18 residues. The germline V gene encodes CDR1 SNHLY and CDR2 FYNNEI. CDR3 in amino acids: CASSPRNGSTGRNSPLHF. The DNA of the CDR3 is TGTGCCAGCAGCCCTCGCAACGGATCAACAGGGCGTAATTCACCCCTCCACTTT.

This clone was seen only a few times. The chain employs TRBV10-3 and TRBJ1-5, with no clear D. Germline V CDR1 and CDR2: ENHRY, SYGVKD. The CDR3 consists of 13 residues. V was shortened by 6 bases and J by 4 bases, with 10 bases between the two germline ends. Here the CDR3 reads CAIRGAENQPQHF. The CDR3 DNA is TGTGCCATCAGGGGCGCCGAAAATCAGCCCCAGCATTTT.

This clone was seen more than once but under ten times. The V and J genes are TRBV9 and TRBJ1-2; 10 positions match TRBD1. CDR3 size: 14 residues. From germline, CDR1 is SGDLS and CDR2 YYNGEE. The trim removed 2 bases at V and 8 bases at J, leaving 6 bases unmatched. The CDR3 sequence is CASSVDDRGLGYTF. CDR3 DNA: TGTGCCAGCAGCGTGGACGACAGGGGGCTCGGCTACACCTTC.